These 18 T cell receptor beta chains came from one sample sequenced in a study of early T cells in non-severe SARS-CoV-2 infection. MiXCR was run by TCRdb on the 5' RACE reads, yielding one entry per CDR3 protein. The sample has about 52,000 distinct CDR3 sequences; 9.5% to 11% are singletons. Sequencing was carried out using whole blood. The receptors derive from an adult who was a healthcare worker with PCR-confirmed SARS-CoV-2 infection or an uninfected control (not recorded which).

The rearrangement uses TRBV3-1 and TRBJ2-2; D unclear. The V and J ends lost 0 bases and 8 bases respectively, with 16 bases between them. The CDR3 spans 16 residues. Germline loops: CDR1 LGHDT, CDR2 YNNKEL (reference sequence). CDR3 residues: CASSQEVGNLLGELFF. The CDR3 region has the DNA TGTGCCAGCAGCCAAGAGGTTGGGAACCTCTTGGGGGAGCTGTTTTTT.

This clonotype was observed at least ten times. The V gene is TRBV27, the J gene TRBJ2-7; the D gene is possibly TRBD1 (6 bases). The CDR3 contains 13 residues. Germline CDR1 reads MNHEY; CDR2 reads SMNVEV (reference sequence). Trimming cost V 9 bases and J 4 bases, with 16 bases left between them. CDR3 region: CARPGQKLYEQYF. As DNA, the CDR3 is TGTGCCAGGCCGGGACAAAAACTGTACGAGCAGTACTTC.

J is TRBJ2-1 and V is TRBV3-1, with TRBD2 identical over 10 bases. This CDR3 has 14 amino acids. J lost 5 bases, V lost 2 bases, and 0 bases had no gene match. Germline V CDR1 and CDR2: LGHDT, YNNKEL (reference sequence). CDR3 bases: TGTGCCAGCAGCCAACTAGCGGGAGACAATGAGCAGTTCTTC. Translated: CASSQLAGDNEQFF.

Within the sample, this clonotype is medium-sized. The V gene is TRBV4-2, the J gene TRBJ2-5; 11 bases match TRBD2. Germline assignment: CDR1 LGHNA and CDR2 YNFKEQ. The CDR3 is made up of 16 amino acids. V shed 0 bases, J shed 5 bases, and the junction held 5 bases outside the gene matches. Here the CDR3 DNA reads TGTGCCAGCAGCCAAGATCCGACTAGCGGGATTGAGACCCAGTACTTC. This gives the protein CASSQDPTSGIETQYF.

In nucleotides, the CDR3 is TGTGCCAGCAGCTTCCCCACGTATTCGGGAGTAGATGAGCAGTTCTTC. It codes for CASSFPTYSGVDEQFF. The chain combines TRBV7-2 with TRBJ2-1, with a possible D match to TRBD2 (6 bases). CDR1 SGHTA and CDR2 FQGNSA come from the germline V gene. The CDR3 is 16 residues long. V gave up 3 bases and J gave up 8 bases, with 20 bases separating them.

This clonotype was counted at least ten times. The chain links TRBV6-2 or TRBV6-3 to TRBJ1-2; TRBD1 matches at 7 bases. The J segment lost 4 bases and the V segment lost 6 bases, leaving 2 bases of the junction unmatched. Per germline, CDR1 MNHEY and CDR2 SVGEGT. The CDR3 length is 12 residues. In DNA form, the CDR3 reads TGTGCCAGCAGCCCAGGGGGCTATGGCTACACCTTC. This encodes CASSPGGYGYTF.

This clonotype was counted a few times. The chain uses TRBV7-2 and TRBJ2-3; no definite D call. CDR1 and CDR2 from the germline V gene are SGHTA and FQGNSA. Trimming removed 5 bases at V and 3 bases at J, with 12 bases between. The CDR3 is 14 residues long. CDR3 nucleotide sequence: TGTGCCAGCAGCGGAGAAATAGTTACAGATACGCAGTATTTT. It is translated as CASSGEIVTDTQYF.

This clonotype was detected many times. The rearrangement joins TRBV20-1 to TRBJ2-5; a weak D match, TRBD2 (5 bases). V was pared by 7 bases and J by 5 bases, with 11 bases between. The length of the CDR3 is 11 residues. CDR1 is DFQATT, CDR2 SNEGSKA, per germline (reference sequence). The CDR3 loop reads CSEGVRETQYF. Written as DNA, the CDR3 is TGCAGTGAGGGAGTCAGGGAGACCCAGTACTTC.

This chain links TRBV29-1 with TRBJ2-3, with D perhaps TRBD2 (5 bases). V was clipped by 7 bases and J by 1 base, with 18 bases between them. Per the germline V gene, CDR1 is SQVTM and CDR2 is ANQGSEA. This CDR3 is built from 15 residues. The chain's CDR3 is CSGSGGSLGTDTQYF. The CDR3 DNA is TGCAGCGGCAGCGGCGGGTCCTTGGGCACAGATACGCAGTATTTT.

This CDR3 reads CASSVGVQETQYF. The CDR3, as DNA: TGTGCCAGCAGCGTAGGCGTCCAAGAGACCCAGTACTTC. The J gene is TRBJ2-5, the V gene TRBV9; D not resolved. V was trimmed by 0 bases and J by 1 base, leaving 4 bases between them. The CDR3 loop spans 13 amino acids. Germline V gene sequence: CDR1 SGDLS, CDR2 YYNGEE.

The chain couples TRBV11-2 to TRBJ2-7; 11 nucleotides match TRBD1. CDR1 and CDR2 (germline): SGHAT, FQNNGV. With V trimmed by 2 bases and J by 8 bases, 14 bases remained unmatched. The CDR3 length is 17 residues. The CDR3 protein is CASSLRRAGQGVSQQYF. CDR3 bases: TGTGCCAGCAGCTTAAGACGTGCGGGACAGGGGGTTAGTCAGCAGTACTTC.

In this sample, this clonotype turned up many times. V and J are TRBV20-1 and TRBJ1-2, with a possible D match to TRBD1 (6 bases). With 0 bases removed from V and 7 bases from J, the gap between germline ends came to 12 bases. The CDR3 has 13 residues. Germline V lookup: CDR1 DFQATT, CDR2 SNEGSKA (reference sequence). The CDR3 bases are TGCAGTGCTAGAGATCAGGGGAAGTCTGGCTACACCTTC. Translation gives CSARDQGKSGYTF.

This clonotype was seen ten or more times. The chain links TRBV20-1 to TRBJ2-1; 10 bases match TRBD2. CDR1 is DFQATT, CDR2 SNEGSKA, per germline (reference sequence). CDR3 length: 16 residues. V trimming: 7 bases; J trimming: 4 bases; junction bases outside the gene matches: 13. The CDR3 reads CSVDFLAGGPYNEQFF. CDR3 DNA: TGCAGTGTAGATTTTTTAGCGGGAGGCCCATACAATGAGCAGTTCTTC.

This clonotype came up a few times. The rearrangement uses TRBV2 and TRBJ2-1; D possibly corresponds to TRBD1 (6 bases). The CDR3 totals 16 residues. Trimming took off 6 bases at V and 6 bases at J, with 21 bases between the two ends. The germline CDR1 and CDR2 sequences are SNHLY and FYNNEI. DNA for the CDR3: TGTGCCAGCAGGAAGTTGCCGGGACATCCGTCCAATGAGCAGTTCTTC. It is translated as CASRKLPGHPSNEQFF.

This clonotype was seen only a few times. The DNA of the CDR3 is TGTGCCAGCAGACCGACCGGGACAGTATCCTACGAGCAGTACTTC. This sequence encodes CASRPTGTVSYEQYF. The chain links TRBV6-2 or TRBV6-3 to TRBJ2-7, with 7 bases lining up with TRBD1. The CDR3 is 15 residues long. From germline, CDR1 is MNHEY and CDR2 SVGEGT. The V gene end was trimmed by 6 bases and the J gene end by 1 base; junction bases not matched to a gene: 9.

There are a few counts of this clonotype. This chain uses TRBV7-6 with TRBJ2-7, with D possibly TRBD1 on 6 matching bases. Germline values: CDR1 SGHVS, CDR2 FNYEAQ. The CDR3 spans 15 residues. The V gene lost 1 base and the J gene lost 6 bases, with 16 bases spanning the gap. The CDR3 DNA sequence: TGTGCCAGCAGCTTAGATGTTCAGGGGCTCCCCGAGCAGTACTTC. Translated: CASSLDVQGLPEQYF.

The chain joins TRBV7-9 to TRBJ2-5; D unclear. Germline CDR1 reads SEHNR; CDR2 reads FQNEAQ (reference sequence). V was pared by 4 bases and J by 5 bases, with 20 bases between. CDR3 length: 16 amino acids. The CDR3 loop is CASSSLDQQQTETQYF. CDR3 coding DNA: TGTGCCAGCAGCTCGTTAGACCAACAGCAGACGGAGACCCAGTACTTC. Looking up the rest from reference TRBV7-9 and TRBJ2-5 gives the full variable domain: DTGVSQNPRHKITKRGQNVTFRCDPISEHNRLYWYRQTLGQGPEFLTYFQNEAQLEKSRLLSDRFSAERPKGSFSTLEIQRTEQGDSAMYLCASSSLDQQQTETQYFGPGTRLLVL.

This clonotype appeared a few times. The chain employs TRBV29-1 and TRBJ1-1, with 9 bases that match TRBD1. V trimming: 5 bases; J trimming: 1 base; junction bases outside the gene matches: 14. The CDR3 has 17 amino acids. CDR1 and CDR2 (germline): SQVTM, ANQGSEA. The CDR3 DNA is TGCAGCGTTAGAACTTACCGGGACAGGGAAAAGAACACTGAAGCTTTCTTT. It encodes CSVRTYRDREKNTEAFF.